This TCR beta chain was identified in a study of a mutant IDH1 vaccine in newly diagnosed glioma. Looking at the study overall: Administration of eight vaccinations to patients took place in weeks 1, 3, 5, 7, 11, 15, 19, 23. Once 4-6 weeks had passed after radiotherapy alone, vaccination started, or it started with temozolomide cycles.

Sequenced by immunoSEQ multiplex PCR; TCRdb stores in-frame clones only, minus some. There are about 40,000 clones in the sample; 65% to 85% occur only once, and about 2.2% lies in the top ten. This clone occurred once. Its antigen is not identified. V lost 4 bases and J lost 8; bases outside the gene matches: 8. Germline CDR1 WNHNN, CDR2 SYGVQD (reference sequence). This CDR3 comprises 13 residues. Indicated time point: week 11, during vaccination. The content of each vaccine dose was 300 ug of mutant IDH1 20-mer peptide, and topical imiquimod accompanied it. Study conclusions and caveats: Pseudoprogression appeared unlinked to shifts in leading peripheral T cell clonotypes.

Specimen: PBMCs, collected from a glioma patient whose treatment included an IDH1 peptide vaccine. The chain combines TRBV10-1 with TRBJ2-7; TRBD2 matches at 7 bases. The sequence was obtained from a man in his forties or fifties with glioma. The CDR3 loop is CASSASGPTKQYF. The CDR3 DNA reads TGCGCCAGCAGTGCTAGCGGCCCTACGAAGCAGTACTTC.